These 25 T cell receptor beta chains were sequenced from one sample in a study of regulatory T cells in long-lasting Graves disease. CDR3 regions were amplified by Arm-PCR using iRepertoire HTBI primers to build TCR beta libraries. One entry per CDR3 protein, called by TCRdb with MiXCR from the multiplex PCR reads. The sample holds fewer than 350,000 distinct CDR3 sequences, 15% to 20% seen once. Time point indicated: newly diagnosed GD, antithyroid drugs for less than 3 months. The authors made the TCR library using RNA they extracted from PBMCs. The sequenced sample was peripheral blood mononuclear cells (PBMCs), obtained at new diagnosis, from a patient treated with antithyroid drugs. Receptors were obtained from a female donor with Graves disease.

Many counts were recorded for this clonotype. The rearrangement joins TRBV11-3 to TRBJ1-2; D is uncertain. Between the trimmed V and J ends, which lost 1 base and 0 bases, there was a span of 6 bases. Germline V gene lookup returns CDR1 SGHNT and CDR2 YENEEA. This CDR3 has 14 amino acids. CDR3: CASSLARANYGYTF. DNA for the CDR3: TGTGCCAGCAGCTTAGCTCGTGCTAACTATGGCTACACCTTC.

This clonotype was seen at least ten times. This sequence joins TRBV7-9 and TRBJ2-5, with D perhaps matching TRBD1 (6 bases). Trimming left V 5 bases short and J 3 bases short, with 10 bases between. The germline V gene has CDR1 SEHNR and CDR2 FQNEAQ (reference sequence). This CDR3 comprises 13 residues. CDR3 sequence reads: CASSARGKETQYF. In DNA, the CDR3 is TGTGCCAGCAGCGCCAGGGGTAAAGAGACCCAGTACTTC.

The CDR3 sequence is CAISSSGGQETQYF. The CDR3 DNA is TGTGCCATCAGTTCTAGCGGGGGACAAGAGACCCAGTACTTC. This sequence joins TRBV10-3 and TRBJ2-5; 10 nucleotides match TRBD2. Germline loops: CDR1 ENHRY, CDR2 SYGVKD. The CDR3 loop spans 14 amino acids. The ends lost 5 bases at V and 2 bases at J; junction bases unmatched: 2.

This chain uses TRBV7-2 with TRBJ2-5; 8 bases are a match to TRBD2. J lost 5 bases, V lost 4 bases, and 21 bases had no gene match. The CDR3 contains 19 residues. The germline gives CDR1 SGHTA, CDR2 FQGNSA. The DNA for the CDR3 is TGTGCCAGCAGCTACCTACCTTCGGGACTAGTCGAGGTTTGGGAGACCCAGTACTTC. Its translation is CASSYLPSGLVEVWETQYF.

This clonotype appeared many times. The V gene is TRBV28, the J gene TRBJ2-7; TRBD2 might be the D (6 bases). V shed 3 bases and J shed 3 bases, with 12 bases lying between them. In germline, CDR1 is MDHEN, CDR2 SYDVKM. CDR3 length: 14 residues. In DNA form, the CDR3 reads TGTGCCAGCAGTTTGACACGGGAGAACTACGAGCAGTACTTC. Translated: CASSLTRENYEQYF. Based on the CDR3 plus reference TRBV28 and TRBJ2-7, the full variable domain is DVKVTQSSRYLVKRTGEKVFLECVQDMDHENMFWYRQDPGLGLRLIYFSYDVKMKEKGDIPEGYSVSREKKERFSLILESASTNQTSMYLCASSLTRENYEQYFGPGTRLTVT.

This clonotype was counted many times. The genes are TRBV7-9 and TRBJ1-6; D gene unclear. Germline lookup yields CDR1 SEHNR and CDR2 FQNEAQ (reference sequence). Trimming left V 3 bases short and J 7 bases short, with 16 bases between. The CDR3 has 16 amino acids. CDR3 sequence (DNA): TGTGCCAGCAGCTTCTTCGGGCGCGGCGGGAATTCACCCCTCCACTTT. Amino acid sequence: CASSFFGRGGNSPLHF.

Regarding this clonotype: A much larger clone differs by one base, so this may be a read error. This sequence joins TRBV7-9 and TRBJ2-1, with 9 positions matching TRBD1. CDR3 length equals 18 residues. CDR1 SEHNR and CDR2 FQNEAQ come from the germline V gene (reference sequence). V shed 0 bases and J 10 bases; nucleotides not matched to a gene: 16. CDR3 loop: CASSLAVGTGRSAHEQFF. DNA of the CDR3: TGTGCCAGCAGCTTAGCTGTCGGGACAGGGCGTTCTGCCCACGAGCAGTTCTTC.

This clonotype was counted ten times or more. The rearrangement links TRBV7-2 to TRBJ1-1; D is unclear. The CDR3 runs 13 residues. The V end was cut by 2 bases, the J end by 3 bases, with 7 bases between. CDR1 is SGHTA, CDR2 FQGNSA, per germline. CDR3 in amino acids: CASSLLSYTEAFF. The CDR3 region has the DNA TGTGCCAGCAGCTTATTAAGTTACACTGAAGCTTTCTTT.

There are a few counts of this clonotype. This chain links TRBV28 with TRBJ2-1, with a tentative D call TRBD1 (7 bases). Germline lookup yields CDR1 MDHEN and CDR2 SYDVKM. The CDR3 length is 15 residues. The V end lost 7 bases, the J end lost 3 bases, and 16 bases lay between the germline ends. This CDR3 reads CASTPGQGGYNEQFF. DNA for the CDR3: TGTGCCAGCACCCCTGGGCAGGGGGGCTACAATGAGCAGTTCTTC.

A note on this clonotype: With a much larger clone just one base away, this may be a read error. This chain joins TRBV27 and TRBJ2-7; 7 positions agree with TRBD2. The CDR3 extends over 14 amino acids. Germline assignment: CDR1 MNHEY and CDR2 SMNVEV (reference sequence). CDR3 region: CASSPTSPPYGQYF. The DNA of the CDR3 is TGTGCCAGCAGTCCGACTAGCCCCCCCTACGGGCAGTACTTC.

The V and J genes are TRBV18 and TRBJ2-5, with D perhaps matching TRBD2 (6 bases). TRBJ2-1 explains the end of the DNA better; the J call may be wrong. Germline V gives CDR1 KGHSH, CDR2 LQKENI. The CDR3 sequence is 16 residues long. Here the CDR3 DNA reads TGTGCCAGCTCACCACCAGGGCGGGGTCGACAAGAGACCCAGTTCTTC. The encoded protein is CASSPPGRGRQETQFF.

This clonotype has ten or more counts. The chain uses TRBV12-3 or TRBV12-4 and TRBJ1-2; weak D call: TRBD1 (6 bases). The length of the CDR3 is 14 residues. Between the trimmed V and J ends, which lost 2 bases and 4 bases, there was a span of 11 bases. CDR3 sequence reads: CASSLWGAGYGYTF. For the CDR3, the DNA is TGTGCCAGCAGTTTATGGGGGGCTGGCTATGGCTACACCTTC.

This clonotype was seen a few times. A read error may explain this, as a much larger clone is one base away. The chain combines TRBV11-1 with TRBJ2-7, with D maybe TRBD2 (5 bases). Trimming removed 1 base at V and 9 bases at J, with 16 bases between. Looked up from germline, CDR1 is SGHAT and CDR2 is FQDESV (reference sequence). The CDR3 is 14 residues long. CDR3 protein: CASSLDPGRHGQYF. CDR3 DNA: TGTGCCAGCAGCTTAGATCCGGGAAGGCACGGGCAGTACTTC.

The genes are TRBV4-1 and TRBJ2-5; D is perhaps TRBD2 (5 bases). Germline V gene sequence: CDR1 MGHRA, CDR2 YSYEKL. The CDR3 runs to 15 residues. V was shortened by 1 base and J by 4 bases, with 13 bases between the two germline ends. CDR3 sequence: CASSQAYPGSETQYF. The CDR3 DNA reads as TGCGCCAGCAGCCAAGCGTATCCGGGATCAGAGACCCAGTACTTC.

This clonotype was detected ten times or more. The gene calls are TRBV7-9 and TRBJ2-3; D is uncertain. With 1 base removed from V and 4 bases from J, the gap between germline ends came to 3 bases. The CDR3 extends over 12 amino acids. Germline loops: CDR1 SEHNR, CDR2 FQNEAQ (reference sequence). In nucleotides, the CDR3 is TGTGCCAGCAGCTTAGAGGCAGATACGCAGTATTTT. Its protein product is CASSLEADTQYF.

In this sample, this clonotype turned up many times. The V and J genes are TRBV28 and TRBJ2-7; 10 bases fit TRBD2. The germline CDR1 and CDR2 sequences are MDHEN and SYDVKM. This CDR3 spans 15 amino acids. J lost 6 bases, V lost 1 base, and 6 bases had no gene match. The CDR3: CASSLYIAGGSEQYF. The CDR3 nucleotides read TGTGCCAGCAGTTTATACATAGCGGGAGGCTCCGAGCAGTACTTC.

Details on this clonotype: This may come from a read error, since a much larger clone is one base off. The chain combines TRBV6-1 with TRBJ1-6, with D possibly being TRBD1 (5 bases). CDR3 length equals 15 residues. V was trimmed by 6 bases and J by 8 bases, leaving 17 bases between them. From germline, CDR1 is MNHNS and CDR2 SASEGT. CDR3 nucleotides: TGTGCCAGCAGCCCCAAGCGGGCAGGGTATTCACCCCTCCACTTT. It specifies CASSPKRAGYSPLHF.

This clonotype came up many times. The chain links TRBV19 to TRBJ2-7, with TRBD2 identical over 7 bases. This CDR3 contains 17 residues. V lost 3 bases to trimming and J lost 4 bases; unmatched junction nucleotides: 15. Germline V CDR1 and CDR2: LNHDA, SQIVND (reference sequence). CDR3 sequence: CASSIPPPKAGKYEQYF. The DNA of the CDR3 is TGTGCCAGTAGTATTCCCCCCCCGAAAGCGGGAAAATACGAGCAGTACTTC.

V and J are TRBV5-5 and TRBJ2-7, with unresolved D. The CDR3 is 14 amino acids. Trimming left V 0 bases short and J 3 bases short, with 10 bases between. The germline CDR1 and CDR2 sequences are SGHKS and YYEKEE (reference sequence). As DNA, the CDR3 is TGTGCCAGCAGCTTGGACCCTGGCTACTACGAGCAGTACTTC. Protein sequence: CASSLDPGYYEQYF.

This clonotype was picked up many times. The chain recombines TRBV5-5 with TRBJ2-2; no firm D call. CDR1 and CDR2 from the germline V gene are SGHKS and YYEKEE (reference sequence). The CDR3 sequence is 14 residues long. V shed 0 bases and J shed 8 bases, with 11 bases lying between them. For the CDR3, the DNA is TGTGCCAGCAGCTTGGAACCGATCGCGGGGGAGCTGTTTTTT. Its protein is CASSLEPIAGELFF.

With respect to this clonotype: This likely stems from a read error, as it lies one base from a far larger clone. This chain links TRBV3-1 with TRBJ2-7, with no clear D. The J call is doubtful: the DNA matches TRBJ2-1 better. The CDR3 extends over 12 amino acids. The V gene's germline CDR1 is LGHDT and CDR2 YNNKEL (reference sequence). The CDR3 reads CVSSQFYNEQFF. The CDR3 DNA reads as TGTGTCAGCAGCCAATTCTACAATGAGCAGTTCTTC.

The genes are TRBV15 and TRBJ2-1, with 7 bases matching TRBD2. The CDR3 has 15 amino acids. The germline V gene has CDR1 LNHNV and CDR2 YYDKDF (reference sequence). Trimming at V came to 1 base and at J to 8 bases, leaving 8 bases not matched to a gene. This CDR3 reads CATSRGGSNPHEQFF. The CDR3 nucleotides are TGTGCCACCAGCAGAGGCGGGAGTAATCCCCATGAGCAGTTCTTC.

This clonotype has a count of ten or more. The chain links TRBV29-1 to TRBJ2-3; possibly TRBD2 for D (7 bases). Trimming left V 7 bases short and J 4 bases short, with 12 bases between. CDR1 and CDR2 from the germline V gene are SQVTM and ANQGSEA. The CDR3 covers 12 residues. The CDR3 sequence is CSARGGADTQYF. Written as DNA, the CDR3 is TGCAGCGCACGAGGGGGGGCAGATACGCAGTATTTT.

This clonotype was seen ten or more times. The chain is built from TRBV6-2 or TRBV6-3 and TRBJ2-7; D is possibly TRBD1 (6 bases). V dropped 5 bases and J dropped 6 bases, with 17 bases sitting between them. This CDR3 region has 14 residues. The germline gives CDR1 MNHEY, CDR2 SVGEGT. CDR3 DNA sequence: TGTGCCAGCAGTGAAAGTTGGGGGCGGGCCGAGCAGTACTTC. It is translated as CASSESWGRAEQYF.

As for this clonotype: This sequence may be a read error, since a much larger clone differs from it by one base. V is TRBV28 and J is TRBJ2-3; a weak D match, TRBD1 (5 bases). The J call could be wrong; TRBJ1-5 is a better fit for the DNA end. Per the germline V gene, CDR1 is MDHEN and CDR2 is SYDVKM. CDR3 length: 16 amino acids. CDR3 bases: TGTGCCAGCAGTTCCCCGGGACTAAGGGGCACAGATACGCAGCATTTT. Translating gives CASSSPGLRGTDTQHF.